Listed below are T cell receptor beta chains from one sample, sequenced in a study of blood T cell repertoires in COVID-19. TCRdb keeps only in-frame clones here, not all; method: immunoSEQ multiplex PCR. The repertoire holds about 180,000 clones, with 86% as singletons. The sample comprised peripheral blood. These receptors were collected from a middle-aged man with active or convalescent COVID-19. Each CDR3 is given with its conserved first and last residue.

J gene | V gene | CDR3 protein
TRBJ1-2 | TRBV19 | CASSSSGTPFNYGYTF
TRBJ1-1 | TRBV7-2 | CASSLSGNTEAFF
TRBJ1-6 | TRBV30 | CAWSVRGLQSSPLHF
TRBJ2-1 | TRBV9 | CASSATPQTSGRSYNEQFF
TRBJ2-7 | TRBV15 | CATSRGSRDRPYEQYF
TRBJ1-4 | TRBV5-1 | CASSTTGATNEKLFF
TRBJ1-2 | TRBV7-3 | CASSPDGQGYGYTF
TRBJ2-2 | TRBV4-2 | CASSQDGEAGELFF
TRBJ2-1 | TRBV10-1 | CASSESGQAGLQFF
TRBJ1-1 | TRBV6-5 | CATPGQGGGTEAFF
TRBJ2-6 | TRBV6-5 | CASGGWGSGANVLTF
TRBJ2-2 | TRBV6-4 | CASSDNPTGTGELFF
TRBJ1-1 | TRBV3-1/TRBV3-2 | CASSQLRQGEAFF
TRBJ2-6 | TRBV5-1 | CASSFFGTAPSGANVLTF
TRBJ2-3 | TRBV9 | CASSVVPGGTDTQYF
TRBJ2-2 | TRBV3-1/TRBV3-2 | CASSPETGQGTGELFF
TRBJ1-2 | TRBV5-4 | CASTIPGGDYGYTF
TRBJ2-7 | TRBV24-1 | CATSPSGYEQYF
TRBJ2-1 | TRBV13 | CASSLEQGYNEQFF
TRBJ2-5 | TRBV7-6 | CASSGTSGGRQETQYF
TRBJ2-5 | TRBV7-7 | CASSLWQEETQYF
TRBJ2-7 | TRBV6-5 | CASSIPGSYEQYF
TRBJ2-7 | TRBV5-1 | CASSLQASGTYEQYF
TRBJ1-1 | TRBV3-1/TRBV3-2 | CASSQPDTEAFF
TRBJ2-7 | TRBV5-6 | CASSFRGLDEQYF
TRBJ1-2 | TRBV7-3 | CASSPNPTGMDGYTF
TRBJ2-1 | TRBV6-4 | CASSDLTGGEFNEQFF
TRBJ1-6 | TRBV3-1/TRBV3-2 | CASSHETGSNSPLHF
TRBJ1-1 | TRBV7-2 | CASSTGDGLGTEAFF
TRBJ2-7 | TRBV11-1 | CASSSTGGNYEQYF
TRBJ2-7 | TRBV7-3 | CASSRGLAGDEQYF
TRBJ1-1 | TRBV6-1 | CASSETYRGTEAFF
TRBJ2-5 | TRBV28 | CASSSRTVRARETQYF
TRBJ2-7 | TRBV5-6 | CASSPLPGTGGYEQYF
TRBJ1-4 | TRBV20-1 | CSASKGEKLFF
TRBJ2-1 | TRBV12-5 | CASGLVGRGNEQFF
TRBJ1-5 | TRBV19 | CASNFKPGANQPQHF
TRBJ1-6 | TRBV11-2 | CASSAQGNPNSPLHF
TRBJ2-7 | TRBV7-3 | CASSLSGGRAYEQYF
TRBJ1-5 | TRBV28 | CASSFGTVGGQPQHF
TRBJ2-7 | TRBV11-2 | CASSLVGGEVGEQYF
TRBJ2-7 | TRBV15 | CATSRDATELYEQYF
TRBJ2-2 | TRBV5-4 | CASTDRTNTGELFF
TRBJ1-1 | TRBV5-6 | CASSLETQGSAFF
TRBJ1-2 | TRBV7-2 | CASSSRVTAYGYTF
TRBJ2-7 | TRBV4-2 | CASSQDRAYEQYF
TRBJ1-2 | TRBV6-4 | CASSCSEFYGYTF
TRBJ2-7 | TRBV5-6 | CASSLQPGGAYEQYF
TRBJ1-2 | TRBV6-5 | CASSYLGQGRYGYTF
TRBJ2-2 | TRBV29-1 | CSVEDRGQAITGELFF
TRBJ2-2 | TRBV7-9 | CASSLLPGLAGRGPGELFF
TRBJ1-2 | TRBV28 | CASSLPGGPHYGYTF
TRBJ1-2 | TRBV3-1/TRBV3-2 | CASSQGGWTGLYGYTF
TRBJ2-2 | TRBV4-2 | CASSQERAGELFF
TRBJ2-1 | TRBV7-7 | CASSTGQGGYNEQFF
TRBJ2-1 | TRBV4-1 | CASSQDSAGGNEQFF
TRBJ2-2 | TRBV5-1 | CASSPDSHNTGELFF
TRBJ1-5 | TRBV6-5 | CASRRTGAPNQPQHF
TRBJ2-6 | TRBV2 | CASRRTPVSGANVLTF
TRBJ2-4 | TRBV24-1 | CATSVGTEGIQYF